The 20 T cell receptor beta chains presented below share a single source sample, sequenced in a study of blood T cell repertoires in COVID-19. Assay: immunoSEQ multiplex PCR; the TCRdb copy retains only in-frame clones and omits some. The profile covers 70,000 or so clones, with 85% to 90% appearing a single time and roughly 3.9% taken by the ten largest. The sequencing input was peripheral blood. The receptor source for this set is a man between 70 and 80 years old with active COVID-19.

The chain links TRBV20-1 to TRBJ2-7, with D perhaps TRBD1 (6 bases). This CDR3 contains 15 residues. V lost 6 bases, J lost 1 base, and 19 bases lay in between. In germline, CDR1 is DFQATT, CDR2 SNEGSKA (reference sequence). The CDR3 coding sequence is TGCAGTGCCAGTCGGGCAGGGGTGGGATCCTACGAGCAGTACTTC. Translation gives CSASRAGVGSYEQYF.

V and J are TRBV5-6 and TRBJ2-6, with TRBD1 as a possible D gene (6 bases). Between the trimmed V and J ends, which lost 3 bases and 3 bases, there was a span of 13 bases. The CDR3 loop spans 16 amino acids. CDR1 and CDR2 from the germline V gene are SGHDT and YYEEEE. The CDR3 nucleotides read TGTGCCAGCAGCTACTTGGTGACAGGTGGGGCCAACGTCCTGACTTTC. It specifies CASSYLVTGGANVLTF.

The chain recombines TRBV5-1 with TRBJ2-4; possible D gene TRBD2, 5 bases. CDR1 SGHRS and CDR2 YFSETQ come from the germline V gene. Trimming pared 4 bases from V and 12 bases from J, leaving 14 bases between. This CDR3 is 12 amino acids long. The CDR3, as DNA: TGCGCCAGCAGCCCCGGGAATCGTGGTCAGTACTTC. The encoded protein is CASSPGNRGQYF. The full variable domain, in which reference TRBV5-1 and TRBJ2-4 provide the parts outside the CDR3, is KAGVTQTPRYLIKTRGQQVTLSCSPISGHRSVSWYQQTPGQGLQFLFEYFSETQRNKGNFPGRFSGRQFSNSRSEMNVSTLELGDSALYLCASSPGNRGQYFGAGTRLSVL.

The V gene is TRBV5-8, the J gene TRBJ2-7; 7 nucleotides line up with TRBD1. CDR1 SGHTS and CDR2 YDEGEE come from the germline V gene. The CDR3 loop spans 12 amino acids. Trimming took 4 bases from V and 9 from J; bases not matched to a gene: 7. The CDR3 protein is CASSVNRGRQYF. As DNA, the CDR3 is TGTGCCAGCAGCGTAAACAGGGGTCGGCAGTACTTC.

This clone came up a few times. The V and J genes are TRBV7-9 and TRBJ2-1, with D possibly being TRBD2 (5 bases). Germline V gene sequence: CDR1 SEHNR, CDR2 FQNEAQ (reference sequence). Trimming stripped 2 bases from V and 7 bases from J, with 15 bases between. The CDR3 spans 15 residues. CDR3 sequence (DNA): TGTGCCAGCAGCTTACACCTAGCCCTTATGAATGAGCAGTTCTTC. Translation gives CASSLHLALMNEQFF.

V usage is TRBV9 and J usage is TRBJ2-3; 9 nucleotides agree with TRBD2. Germline-derived CDR1 and CDR2 are SGDLS and YYNGEE. The CDR3 has 18 residues. Trimming at V came to 4 bases and at J to 4 bases, leaving 16 bases not matched to a gene. Here the CDR3 DNA reads TGTGCCAGCAGCCCACTCGGTCGGGCGGGAGGGGGGGCAGATACGCAGTATTTT. It yields the protein CASSPLGRAGGGADTQYF.

The chain combines TRBV7-9 with TRBJ2-1, with 10 bases fitting TRBD2. Per germline, CDR1 SEHNR and CDR2 FQNEAQ (reference sequence). The CDR3 is 15 amino acids. Trimming removed 5 bases from V and 2 bases from J; junction bases left unmatched: 3. CDR3 amino acids: CASSPSGSTYNEQFF. The CDR3, as DNA: TGTGCCAGCAGCCCTAGCGGGAGTACCTACAATGAGCAGTTCTTC.

The chain employs TRBV6-5 and TRBJ1-5, with TRBD1 as a possible D gene (6 bases). CDR3 length equals 14 residues. CDR1 MNHEY and CDR2 SVGAGI come from the germline V gene. Trimming left V 6 bases short and J 3 bases short, with 12 bases between. CDR3 coding DNA: TGTGCCAGCAGCCCGGTGGGGGCCAATCAGCCCCAGCATTTT. It specifies CASSPVGANQPQHF.

The chain recombines TRBV5-1 with TRBJ2-1, with a possible D match to TRBD2 (5 bases). Germline V gene lookup returns CDR1 SGHRS and CDR2 YFSETQ. The CDR3 has 17 amino acids. Between the trimmed V and J ends, which lost 3 bases and 5 bases, there was a span of 21 bases. CDR3 sequence reads: CASSSRGFWAPNNEQFF. CDR3 sequence (DNA): TGCGCCAGCAGCTCCCGGGGATTTTGGGCGCCAAACAATGAGCAGTTCTTC.

The V and J genes are TRBV7-2 and TRBJ2-7; the D is unclear. Per the germline V gene, CDR1 is SGHTA and CDR2 is FQGNSA. The CDR3 runs to 12 residues. V was pared by 2 bases and J by 1 base, with 3 bases between. The CDR3 region is CASSLPSYEQYF. The DNA for the CDR3 is TGTGCCAGCAGCTTACCTTCCTACGAGCAGTACTTC.

The CDR3 loop is CASSLRPGQGAYEQYF. The CDR3 DNA reads TGTGCCAGCAGCTTACGGCCGGGACAGGGGGCCTACGAGCAGTACTTC. This chain links TRBV7-2 with TRBJ2-7, with TRBD1 identical over 11 bases. V lost 2 bases and J lost 2; bases outside the gene matches: 5. The CDR3 is made up of 16 amino acids. Germline CDR1 reads SGHTA; CDR2 reads FQGNSA. Looking up the rest from reference TRBV7-2 and TRBJ2-7 gives the full variable domain: GAGVSQSPSNKVTEKGKDVELRCDPISGHTALYWYRQSLGQGLEFLIYFQGNSAPDKSGLPSDRFSAERTGGSVSTLTIQRTQQEDSAVYLCASSLRPGQGAYEQYFGPGTRLTVT.

This rearrangement joins TRBV7-3 to TRBJ2-1; 8 bases are a match to TRBD1. Unmatched junction bases numbered 14, after V lost 5 bases and J lost 8 bases. The CDR3 length is 16 residues. Germline V gives CDR1 SGHTA, CDR2 FQGTGA. The DNA of the CDR3 is TGTGCCAGCAGCCCGGGGGCAGGGGGCGTGGGGTATGAGCAGTTCTTC. Translated, it gives CASSPGAGGVGYEQFF.

The rearrangement joins TRBV4-2 to TRBJ2-3; 14 nucleotides align to TRBD2. This CDR3 is built from 17 residues. Germline V gives CDR1 LGHNA, CDR2 YNFKEQ. The V segment lost 1 base and the J segment 4 bases; nucleotides outside the gene matches: 4. This chain's CDR3 is CASSQGLAGGGADTQYF. The CDR3 DNA sequence: TGTGCCAGCAGCCAAGGACTAGCGGGAGGGGGGGCAGATACGCAGTATTTT.

The chain uses TRBV3-1 (or the pseudogene TRBV3-2) and TRBJ2-5, with D perhaps TRBD1 (6 bases). Trimming removed 0 bases from V and 1 base from J, with 15 bases in between. The germline V gene has CDR1 LGHDT and CDR2 YNNKEL (reference sequence). This CDR3 spans 17 amino acids. The CDR3 DNA reads as TGTGCCAGCAGCCAAGAACCCAGGGGAGTAGGCCAAGAGACCCAGTACTTC. This gives the protein CASSQEPRGVGQETQYF.

The chain joins TRBV10-3 to TRBJ1-1, with D possibly TRBD1 on 6 matching bases. Between the trimmed V and J ends, which lost 4 bases and 3 bases, there was a span of 15 bases. This CDR3 comprises 15 residues. CDR1 and CDR2 (germline): ENHRY, SYGVKD. The CDR3 region is CAISAGRGGDTEAFF. CDR3 DNA: TGTGCCATCAGTGCGGGCAGGGGAGGGGACACTGAAGCTTTCTTT.

The chain links TRBV19 to TRBJ2-7; D not certain. The CDR3 runs to 13 residues. Trimming pared 3 bases from V and 3 bases from J, leaving 9 bases between. Germline-derived CDR1 and CDR2 are LNHDA and SQIVND (reference sequence). CDR3 sequence: CASSMTAYYEQYF. CDR3 bases: TGTGCCAGTAGTATGACTGCGTACTACGAGCAGTACTTC.

V is TRBV10-3 and J is TRBJ2-7; D is perhaps TRBD2 (6 bases). The V gene lost 0 bases and the J gene lost 3 bases, with 9 bases spanning the gap. Germline CDR1 and CDR2: ENHRY and SYGVKD. CDR3 length equals 14 residues. The CDR3 DNA sequence: TGTGCCATCAGTGAGTCGATCGGGGGCTACGAGCAGTACTTC. It yields the protein CAISESIGGYEQYF.

This chain links TRBV21-1 with TRBJ2-5; TRBD2, the table's D call, was not compared with the DNA. TRBV21-1 is a pseudogene segment. CDR3 length: 10 amino acids. DNA for the CDR3: TGTGCCCCCATTCCCGGGACCCAGTACTTC. Protein product: CAPIPGTQYF.

The gene calls are TRBV5-5 and TRBJ2-3; 15 nucleotides match TRBD2. The germline V gene has CDR1 SGHKS and CDR2 YYEKEE (reference sequence). The CDR3 loop spans 17 amino acids. V gave up 4 bases and J gave up 5 bases; unmatched junction bases: 8. The chain's CDR3 is CASSHGLAGGPGDTQYF. The CDR3 DNA sequence: TGTGCCAGCAGCCACGGACTAGCGGGAGGGCCCGGAGATACGCAGTATTTT. Filled out from reference TRBV5-5 and TRBJ2-3, the complete variable domain reads DAGVTQSPTHLIKTRGQQVTLRCSPISGHKSVSWYQQVLGQGPQFIFQYYEKEERGRGNFPDRFSARQFPNYSSELNVNALLLGDSALYLCASSHGLAGGPGDTQYFGPGTRLTVL.

This clone was counted a single time. V gene TRBV5-1 combines with J gene TRBJ2-7, with 16 bases identical to TRBD2. Germline V gene lookup returns CDR1 SGHRS and CDR2 YFSETQ. V trimming: 4 bases; J trimming: 6 bases; junction bases outside the gene matches: 7. This CDR3 spans 16 amino acids. For the CDR3, the DNA is TGCGCCAGCAGCCCGGGACTAGCGGGAGGGCCCTCCGAGCAGTACTTC. Translation gives CASSPGLAGGPSEQYF.